The rows below give T cell receptor beta chains drawn from one sample of a study of Graves' ophthalmopathy and Graves' hyperthyroidism. TCRdb itself ran the multiplex PCR reads through MiXCR, one entry per CDR3 protein. The table includes hundreds of thousands of distinct CDR3 sequences, 20% to 25% detected once. The material sequenced was peripheral blood. These receptors all stem from a woman younger than 30 with stable Graves' hyperthyroidism. Some clones in this sample may be carry-over from other donors' samples. CDR3s include the opening cysteine and the closing phenylalanine or tryptophan. The D gene is left open where the match is weak. Not all rows give a size; the values are once, few, many and, for expanded clones, a class.

V	D	J	size	CDR3	DNA
TRBV18	-	TRBJ2-7	-	CASSPMVGKGEPAEQYF	TGTGCCAGCTCACCTATGGTCGGAAAGGGGGAGCCGGCCGAGCAGTACTTC
TRBV6-1	TRBD2	TRBJ2-7	-	CASSEERGAVYEQYF	TGTGCCAGCAGTGAAGAGCGGGGGGCGGTATACGAGCAGTACTTC
TRBV10-3	-	TRBJ1-6	few	CAISESGTQNSPLHF	TGTGCCATCAGTGAGTCGGGGACACAAAATTCACCCCTCCACTTT
TRBV18	-	TRBJ2-7	few	CASSPFRRPTGPNHLYEQYF	TGTGCCAGCTCACCATTTAGGAGACCTACCGGGCCTAACCATCTCTACGAGCAGTACTTC
TRBV25-1	-	TRBJ2-7	-	CASSARNRPYEQYF	TGTGCCAGCAGTGCCAGGAACAGACCCTACGAGCAGTACTTC
TRBV2	TRBD1	TRBJ2-7	many	CASSERGQGFFRYEQYF	TGTGCCAGCAGTGAAAGGGGACAGGGGTTCTTTCGCTACGAGCAGTACTTC
TRBV11-1	TRBD1	TRBJ1-2	few	CASSLALGTGGFGYTF	TGTGCCAGCAGCTTAGCTCTAGGGACAGGGGGCTTTGGCTACACCTTC
TRBV12-3/TRBV12-4	-	TRBJ2-7	many	CASSFTLRQAITYEQYF	TGTGCCAGCAGTTTTACTTTGCGGCAGGCGATAACCTACGAGCAGTACTTC
TRBV6-5	-	TRBJ1-2	many	CASTDGGADFYGYTF	TGTGCCAGCACCGACGGGGGGGCTGATTTCTATGGCTACACCTTC
TRBV27	TRBD2	TRBJ2-7	many	CASKLSGISYEQYF	TGTGCCAGCAAACTTAGCGGGATCTCCTACGAGCAGTACTTC
TRBV11-2	-	TRBJ1-2	-	CASSLTRSGVYGYTF	TGTGCCAGCAGCTTAACCAGGTCTGGGGTCTATGGCTACACCTTC
TRBV19	-	TRBJ2-7	many	CASTDGGLGLDEQYF	TGTGCCAGTACGGACGGGGGCTTGGGCCTCGACGAGCAGTACTTC
TRBV30	-	TRBJ2-7	many	CAWSAGTGEYEQYF	TGTGCCTGGAGTGCCGGGACGGGGGAATACGAGCAGTACTTC
TRBV6-1	TRBD1	TRBJ2-5	few	CASSRDRMETQYF	TGTGCCAGCAGTCGGGACAGAATGGAGACCCAGTACTTC
TRBV6-5	-	TRBJ1-5	-	CASSFSGRQPQHF	TGTGCCAGCAGTTTCTCGGGGAGGCAGCCCCAGCATTTT
TRBV27	TRBD1	TRBJ1-5	-	CASRALRDRGWQPQHF	TGTGCCAGCAGAGCCCTCCGGGACAGGGGTTGGCAGCCCCAGCATTTT
TRBV20-1	-	TRBJ2-7	many	CSASKRDKYEQYF	TGCAGTGCTAGTAAGCGGGACAAGTACGAGCAGTACTTC
TRBV27	-	TRBJ2-7	many	CASSSTALSGYEQYF	TGTGCCAGCAGTTCAACGGCGCTCAGCGGCTACGAGCAGTACTTC
TRBV12-3/TRBV12-4	-	TRBJ1-4	-	CASRTWDGKLFF	TGTGCCAGCAGGACCTGGGACGGTAAACTGTTTTTT
TRBV7-9	TRBD2	TRBJ2-5	many	CASSPVAGEETQYF	TGTGCCAGCAGCCCCGTAGCGGGAGAAGAGACCCAGTACTTC
TRBV5-1	-	TRBJ2-5	-	CASSLSGGYQETQYF	TGCGCCAGCAGCTTGAGTGGCGGTTACCAAGAGACCCAGTACTTC
TRBV9	-	TRBJ1-2	few	CASSVVGTPYLGYTF	TGTGCCAGCAGCGTAGTAGGGACACCCTATCTAGGCTACACCTTC
TRBV30	-	TRBJ2-6	few	CAWKQGSLPGANVLTF	TGTGCCTGGAAACAAGGGTCCCTCCCTGGGGCCAACGTCCTGACTTTC
TRBV29-1	TRBD2	TRBJ2-3	few	CSVEGGLAGSTDTQYF	TGCAGCGTTGAAGGTGGGCTAGCGGGAAGCACAGATACGCAGTATTTT
TRBV12-3/TRBV12-4	-	TRBJ1-2	many	CASSPPQGIYGYTF	TGTGCCAGCTCGCCCCCCCAGGGGATCTATGGCTACACCTTC
TRBV6-1	-	TRBJ1-6	many	CASSPHQGAENSPLHF	TGTGCCAGCAGTCCACACCAGGGAGCGGAAAATTCACCCCTCCACTTT
TRBV6-2/TRBV6-3	-	TRBJ2-5	many	CASSYENGLQETQYF	TGTGCCAGCAGTTATGAGAACGGACTCCAAGAGACCCAGTACTTC
TRBV2	TRBD1	TRBJ1-1	many	CASSEGAPGGWTEAFF	TGTGCCAGCAGTGAAGGTGCCCCAGGGGGTTGGACTGAAGCTTTCTTT
TRBV10-2	-	TRBJ2-7	many	CASTLLGRGYEQYF	TGCGCCAGCACCTTGTTGGGCAGGGGCTACGAGCAGTACTTC
TRBV30	-	TRBJ1-5	-	CAWRGTEDRPQHF	TGTGCCTGGAGGGGGACGGAGGATCGGCCCCAGCATTTT
TRBV7-2	-	TRBJ2-5	many	CASSFQGVGETQYF	TGTGCCAGCAGCTTCCAGGGCGTCGGAGAGACCCAGTACTTC
TRBV10-3	TRBD1	TRBJ1-1	many	CAISEAGQGKAFF	TGTGCCATCAGTGAGGCGGGACAGGGGAAGGCTTTCTTT
TRBV12-3/TRBV12-4	-	TRBJ1-1	many	CASSLGAGGEAFF	TGTGCCAGCAGTTTGGGGGCAGGAGGTGAAGCTTTCTTT
TRBV30	TRBD2	TRBJ2-7	few	CAWDREGTGVINEQYF	TGTGCCTGGGACCGGGAGGGCACGGGAGTGATCAACGAGCAGTACTTC
TRBV30	-	TRBJ1-1	-	CAWSVRGVKDAGSFF	TGTGCCTGGAGTGTACGTGGCGTAAAAGACGCGGGGTCTTTCTTT
TRBV11-2	-	TRBJ1-3	many	CASSLDPGAGNTIYF	TGTGCCAGCAGCTTAGATCCGGGGGCTGGAAACACCATATATTTT
TRBV5-1	-	TRBJ2-5	few	CASSLEGYNQETQYF	TGCGCCAGCAGCTTGGAAGGCTACAACCAAGAGACCCAGTACTTC
TRBV30	TRBD1	TRBJ1-2	many	CAWSVGGHGYTF	TGTGCCTGGAGTGTAGGGGGCCATGGCTACACCTTC
TRBV5-1	-	TRBJ1-1	many	CASRLTTGNTEAFF	TGCGCCAGCAGACTAACAACAGGGAACACTGAAGCTTTCTTT
TRBV6-1	-	TRBJ2-7	-	CASTYLVGGGEQYF	TGTGCCAGCACCTACCTAGTGGGTGGCGGAGAGCAGTACTTC
TRBV20-1	-	TRBJ1-5	-	CSAGTFYSDQPQHF	TGCAGTGCCGGGACTTTTTATAGCGATCAGCCCCAGCATTTT
TRBV9	-	TRBJ2-7	-	CASSVGQGFPYEQYF	TGTGCCAGCAGCGTAGGGCAGGGCTTCCCCTACGAGCAGTACTTC
TRBV5-1	TRBD1	TRBJ1-1	-	CASTGTGGAYTEAFF	TGCGCCAGCACTGGGACAGGGGGCGCTTACACTGAAGCTTTCTTT
TRBV6-5	-	TRBJ1-5	many	CASSYSQSGNQPQHF	TGTGCCAGCAGTTACTCCCAGTCCGGGAATCAGCCCCAGCATTTT
TRBV7-3	TRBD2	TRBJ2-5	many	CASSLTGARGRGGSETQYF	TGTGCCAGCAGCTTAACGGGAGCCCGTGGGCGGGGGGGTTCCGAGACCCAGTACTTC
TRBV10-2	TRBD1	TRBJ1-1	many	CASRPHGQGANTEAFF	TGCGCCAGCAGGCCCCACGGACAGGGGGCGAATACTGAAGCTTTCTTT